This TCR beta chain appears in the sequencing data of a study of persistence of HIV-infected CD4 T cells. The libraries were made with immunoSEQ version 4 in survey mode. The method was immunoSEQ multiplex PCR; TCRdb's version includes in-frame clones alone and lacks a portion of them. The repertoire includes around 30,000 clones, about four fifths of them detected once, and 18% sits in the top ten. The germline V gene has CDR1 SGHNT and CDR2 YYREEE (reference sequence). V lost 0 bases and J lost 4, with 10 bases in between. CDR3 length equals 14 residues. About this clone: The antigen remains unidentified.

The stimulus was an HIV-1 Gag 15-mer peptide pool, roughly 1 ug/peptide/mL. Sorted nonresponding memory CD4+ T cells were CD40L-negative, CD69-negative, CD45RO-high. The sample here was CD4+ T cells sorted from PBMCs after approximately 19-hour stimulation, taken from a patient who received antiretroviral therapy. The rearrangement joins TRBV5-4 to TRBJ1-2; D may be TRBD1 (5 bases). This TCR was recovered from an adult woman with HIV who was CMV-seropositive. CDR3: CASSLGREVYGYTF. The DNA for the CDR3 is TGTGCCAGCAGCTTGGGCAGGGAGGTCTATGGCTACACCTTC. Based on the CDR3 plus reference TRBV5-4 and TRBJ1-2, the full variable domain is ETGVTQSPTHLIKTRGQQVTLRCSSQSGHNTVSWYQQALGQGPQFIFQYYREEENGRGNFPPRFSGLQFPNYSSELNVNALELDDSALYLCASSLGREVYGYTFGSGTRLTVV.